This T cell receptor beta chain is from a study of neurological immune-mediated disorders. 5'RACE employing 10-nucleotide random UMIs yielded the cDNA. TCRdb used MiXCR to reprocess the 5' RACE reads, holding one entry per CDR3 protein. The table records 40,000 to 45,000 distinct CDR3 sequences, about 6% of them present only once. For the sorted libraries, over 950,000 CD4+ or CD8+ T cells were used. Study findings and constraints: Multiple sclerosis was found to have the least TCR clonal expansion, below healthy controls, and HTLV-1-associated myelopathy the most. Because no CDR3 amino acid sequences were shared across subjects by expanded clones, private repertoires were suggested in all groups.

This clonotype was recorded at least ten times. Its antigen is still unknown. Sample: CD4+ T cells from blood. This clonotype was obtained from a woman aged 40 to 55 in good health.

CDR3 amino acids: CSAGPGQGAKNEQFF. CDR3 nucleotide sequence: TGCAGCGCTGGCCCGGGACAGGGGGCGAAAAATGAGCAGTTCTTC. The V and J genes are TRBV29-1 and TRBJ2-1, with 12 bases lining up with TRBD1. The CDR3 loop spans 15 amino acids. Looked up from germline, CDR1 is SQVTM and CDR2 is ANQGSEA. V dropped 7 bases and J dropped 7; count of bases not matched to a gene: 11.